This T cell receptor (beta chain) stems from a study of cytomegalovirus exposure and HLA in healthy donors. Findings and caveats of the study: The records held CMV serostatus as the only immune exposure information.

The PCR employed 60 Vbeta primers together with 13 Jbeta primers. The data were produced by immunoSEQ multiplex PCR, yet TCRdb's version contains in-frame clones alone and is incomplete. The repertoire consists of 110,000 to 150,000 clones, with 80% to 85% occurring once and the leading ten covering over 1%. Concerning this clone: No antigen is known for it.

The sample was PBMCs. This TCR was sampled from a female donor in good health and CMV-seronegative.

Written as DNA, the CDR3 is TGTGCCAGCAGCCAAGACGGAACGGGGGGCTCACCCCTCCACTTT. The encoded protein is CASSQDGTGGSPLHF. The V gene is TRBV4-2, the J gene TRBJ1-6; perhaps TRBD1 as D (6 bases). V lost 0 bases, J lost 10 bases, and 13 bases lay in between. The CDR3 is made up of 15 amino acids. In germline, CDR1 is LGHNA, CDR2 YNFKEQ.